These 30 T cell receptor beta chains were all obtained from the same sample, sequenced in a study of regulatory T cells in long-lasting Graves disease. Specified time point: persistent/refractory GD, antithyroid drugs over 5 years with positive TRAb. PBMCs were the source of the RNA used for TCR sequencing. Researchers made TCR beta libraries by using iRepertoire HTBI primers and running Arm-PCR on CDR3 regions. TCRdb analysed the multiplex PCR reads with MiXCR anew, one entry per CDR3 protein. This sample has a few hundred thousand distinct CDR3 sequences, with 20% to 25% found just once. The sample in question was peripheral blood mononuclear cells (PBMCs), obtained when the disease was refractory, from a patient treated with antithyroid drugs. These receptors were taken from a female donor with Graves disease.

This clonotype appeared many times. V and J are TRBV19 and TRBJ1-1; a weak D match, TRBD1 (5 bases). V gave up 3 bases and J gave up 2 bases, with 7 bases separating them. There are 13 residues in the CDR3. Germline V gene lookup returns CDR1 LNHDA and CDR2 SQIVND (reference sequence). CDR3 nucleotides: TGTGCCAGTAGTATTGGGGGAAACACTGAAGCTTTCTTT. It yields the protein CASSIGGNTEAFF. The full variable domain, its missing parts supplied by reference TRBV19 and TRBJ1-1, is DGGITQSPKYLFRKEGQNVTLSCEQNLNHDAMYWYRQDPGQGLRLIYYSQIVNDFQKGDIAEGYSVSREKKESFPLTVTSAQKNPTAFYLCASSIGGNTEAFFGQGTRLTVV.

The gene calls are TRBV6-1 and TRBJ2-3; TRBD2 matches 7 bases. The CDR3 is 15 amino acids. Trimming cost V 8 bases and J 1 base; bases outside gene matches: 9. Germline V gene lookup returns CDR1 MNHNS and CDR2 SASEGT. The CDR3 DNA is TGTGCCAGCCGGACGGGGGGAGCTGGCACAGATACGCAGTATTTT. Translated, it gives CASRTGGAGTDTQYF.

The table lists this clonotype with many counts. The chain is built from TRBV5-1 and TRBJ1-5, with no clear D. The germline gives CDR1 SGHRS, CDR2 YFSETQ. V was clipped by 4 bases and J by 1 base, with 12 bases between them. The CDR3 has 15 residues. The CDR3: CASSPAGGSNQPQHF. The CDR3 DNA is TGCGCCAGCAGCCCCGCCGGAGGGAGCAATCAGCCCCAGCATTTT.

This clonotype occurred many times. This CDR3 reads CASRGLQGVYEQYF. As DNA, the CDR3 is TGTGCCAGCAGGGGGCTGCAGGGGGTATACGAGCAGTACTTC. The chain links TRBV2 to TRBJ2-7, with 7 bases matching TRBD1. The germline CDR1 and CDR2 sequences are SNHLY and FYNNEI. V lost 6 bases to trimming and J lost 4 bases; unmatched junction nucleotides: 9. The CDR3 is 14 residues long.

This clonotype was counted many times. This chain uses TRBV20-1 with TRBJ2-7; TRBD2 aligns across 12 bases. The CDR3 runs to 15 residues. Germline V lookup: CDR1 DFQATT, CDR2 SNEGSKA (reference sequence). V lost 0 bases to trimming and J lost 4 bases; unmatched junction nucleotides: 4. The CDR3 here is CSARDPSGRAYEQYF. The CDR3 coding sequence is TGCAGTGCTAGAGATCCTAGCGGGAGGGCGTACGAGCAGTACTTC.

The V gene is TRBV18, the J gene TRBJ2-3, with D possibly matching TRBD2 (6 bases). Germline values: CDR1 KGHSH, CDR2 LQKENI. The ends were cut back, 3 bases at V and 9 bases at J, with 16 bases in the middle. CDR3 length: 14 amino acids. The CDR3 here is CASSPNGRVPTQYF. CDR3 DNA sequence: TGTGCCAGCTCACCGAACGGGAGAGTCCCAACGCAGTATTTT.

This chain links TRBV12-3 or TRBV12-4 with TRBJ1-1; a possible D gene is TRBD1 (6 bases). The V gene lost 6 bases and the J gene lost 4 bases, with 15 bases spanning the gap. The CDR3 covers 14 residues. The CDR3 is CASSPTGIGTEAFF. The CDR3 DNA reads as TGTGCCAGCAGCCCCACAGGGATTGGCACTGAAGCTTTCTTT.

This clonotype was seen more than once but under ten times. This chain connects TRBV6-1 to TRBJ1-4; D is ambiguous. The V end lost 6 bases, the J end lost 6 bases, and 17 bases lay between the germline ends. CDR3 length: 15 amino acids. Germline assignment: CDR1 MNHNS and CDR2 SASEGT. As DNA, the CDR3 is TGTGCCAGCAGCGCCGACGGACCAACGGATGAAAAACTGTTTTTT. Protein product: CASSADGPTDEKLFF.

The chain couples TRBV12-3 or TRBV12-4 to TRBJ2-5, with 10 bases aligning to TRBD2. V lost 8 bases to trimming and J lost 4 bases; unmatched junction nucleotides: 7. The CDR3 extends over 14 amino acids. CDR3 in DNA: TGTGCCAGCCAGCTAGCGGGAGTCAGAGAGACCCAGTACTTC. Its protein product is CASQLAGVRETQYF.

This clonotype was seen ten or more times. The genes are TRBV3-1 and TRBJ2-5, with a tentative D call TRBD2 (6 bases). Trimming stripped 7 bases from V and 5 bases from J, with 14 bases between. Germline assignment: CDR1 LGHDT and CDR2 YNNKEL (reference sequence). This CDR3 contains 13 residues. CDR3 bases: TGTGCCAGCAACACCGGCGGAGGGGAGACCCAGTACTTC. It is translated as CASNTGGGETQYF.

There are many counts of this clonotype. This chain connects TRBV28 to TRBJ2-7; 7 nucleotides align to TRBD2. CDR1 is MDHEN, CDR2 SYDVKM, per germline. CDR3 length: 14 amino acids. The V gene end was trimmed by 1 base and the J gene end by 6 bases; junction bases not matched to a gene: 6. The CDR3: CASSLFGLVSEQYF. The CDR3 DNA is TGTGCCAGCAGTTTATTCGGACTAGTCTCCGAGCAGTACTTC.

This chain joins TRBV27 and TRBJ1-4, with TRBD1 matching 9 bases. J gave up 10 bases and V 0 bases, and 9 bases lay outside the gene matches. The germline gives CDR1 MNHEY, CDR2 SMNVEV (reference sequence). The CDR3 has 16 residues. The CDR3 protein is CASSLSGTGREAKLFF. For the CDR3, the DNA is TGTGCCAGCAGTTTATCAGGGACAGGGAGAGAGGCAAAACTGTTTTTT.

There are a few counts of this clonotype. V usage is TRBV6-1 and J usage is TRBJ2-5; 11 bases are shared with TRBD2. The germline V gene has CDR1 MNHNS and CDR2 SASEGT. The CDR3 spans 18 residues. V dropped 4 bases and J dropped 5; count of bases not matched to a gene: 15. The CDR3 bases are TGTGCCAGCAGTGCCGAGGGACTAGCGGTGGGGTATAGGGAGACCCAGTACTTC. This codes for CASSAEGLAVGYRETQYF.

This clonotype has more than one count but fewer than ten. V is TRBV10-3 and J is TRBJ2-7; 7 bases agree with TRBD2. J was trimmed by 6 bases and V by 7 bases; bases with no gene match: 9. Germline V gene data show CDR1 as ENHRY and CDR2 as SYGVKD. The CDR3 contains 13 residues. The DNA for the CDR3 is TGTGCCATCACGGGGACTACGTCCAGCGAGCAGTACTTC. Protein product: CAITGTTSSEQYF.

The V call is TRBV3-1, the J call TRBJ2-3, with 8 nucleotides matching TRBD2. The CDR3 spans 16 residues. V dropped 4 bases and J dropped 5; count of bases not matched to a gene: 11. CDR1 LGHDT and CDR2 YNNKEL come from the germline V gene (reference sequence). CDR3 loop: CASSRGGRTPGDTQYF. The DNA for the CDR3 is TGTGCCAGCAGCCGCGGGGGGCGGACCCCCGGAGATACGCAGTATTTT.

This clonotype was counted many times. The genes are TRBV7-2 and TRBJ2-5; D uncertain. CDR1 is SGHTA, CDR2 FQGNSA, per germline. V was shortened by 3 bases and J by 5 bases, with 16 bases between the two germline ends. CDR3 length: 15 amino acids. CDR3 residues: CASSFRAVGMETQYF. The CDR3, as DNA: TGTGCCAGCAGCTTCCGGGCCGTGGGTATGGAGACCCAGTACTTC.

The chain carries TRBV19 and TRBJ2-7; 7 nucleotides line up with TRBD2. V was pared by 7 bases and J by 4 bases, with 10 bases of the junction left unmatched. Germline V gives CDR1 LNHDA, CDR2 SQIVND (reference sequence). The CDR3 has 14 residues. The CDR3: CASKREAGRYEQYF. CDR3 coding DNA: TGTGCCAGTAAGAGGGAAGCGGGAAGGTACGAGCAGTACTTC. Supplemented by reference TRBV19 and TRBJ2-7, the full variable domain reads DGGITQSPKYLFRKEGQNVTLSCEQNLNHDAMYWYRQDPGQGLRLIYYSQIVNDFQKGDIAEGYSVSREKKESFPLTVTSAQKNPTAFYLCASKREAGRYEQYFGPGTRLTVT.

The chain couples TRBV11-2 to TRBJ2-7; D not resolved. This CDR3 is 13 amino acids long. CDR1 and CDR2 from the germline V gene are SGHAT and FQNNGV. V lost 3 bases, J lost 2 bases, and 8 bases lay in between. The CDR3 loop reads CASSFAQTYEQYF. In nucleotides, the CDR3 is TGTGCCAGCAGCTTCGCCCAGACCTACGAGCAGTACTTC.

Only a few counts were recorded for this clonotype. The chain joins TRBV18 to TRBJ1-1; TRBD1 matches at 9 bases. After removal of 1 base from V and 5 bases from J, the junction contained 5 bases not matched to a gene. Germline values: CDR1 KGHSH, CDR2 LQKENI. CDR3 size: 15 residues. The CDR3 DNA follows: TGTGCCAGCTCACCACAGGGACAGGGAGGGACTGAAGCTTTCTTT. It yields the protein CASSPQGQGGTEAFF.

In the case of this clonotype: It may be a read error: a sequence one base away is much more abundant. CDR3 residues: CSVEEGDRGPYEQYF. CDR3 in DNA: TGCAGCGTTGAAGAAGGGGACAGGGGGCCTTACGAGCAGTACTTC. J is TRBJ2-7 and V is TRBV29-1; 12 bases fit TRBD1. This CDR3 has 15 amino acids. The V gene's germline CDR1 is SQVTM and CDR2 ANQGSEA. Germline trimming cut 0 bases from V and 4 bases from J; bases unmatched to any gene: 4.

This clonotype was seen a few times. The CDR3 sequence is CSAREGTGNSPLHF. In nucleotides, the CDR3 is TGCAGTGCTAGAGAAGGAACAGGAAATTCACCCCTCCACTTT. The V and J genes are TRBV20-1 and TRBJ1-6; maybe TRBD1 (5 bases). Germline CDR1 and CDR2: DFQATT and SNEGSKA (reference sequence). Trimming pared 0 bases from V and 7 bases from J, leaving 10 bases between. The CDR3 has 14 residues.

The sample holds many counts of this clonotype. V gene TRBV20-1 combines with J gene TRBJ2-7; TRBD2 agrees at 9 bases. The CDR3 is 14 amino acids. In germline, CDR1 is DFQATT, CDR2 SNEGSKA (reference sequence). Losses at the gene ends were 1 base for V and 3 bases for J; bases not matched to a gene: 4. This CDR3 is CSARGVSGSYEQYF. The DNA for the CDR3 is TGCAGTGCTAGAGGCGTTAGCGGGAGCTACGAGCAGTACTTC.

The V gene is TRBV28, the J gene TRBJ2-2, with 7 bases lining up with TRBD2. This CDR3 is 16 amino acids long. Trimming cost V 8 bases and J 5 bases; bases outside gene matches: 14. Germline V lookup: CDR1 MDHEN, CDR2 SYDVKM. The CDR3 DNA reads TGTGCCAGCCTGAGCCATCGGGGGGTTTCGACCGGGGAGCTGTTTTTT. Encoded protein: CASLSHRGVSTGELFF.

This clonotype was seen ten or more times. V is TRBV28 and J is TRBJ1-2, with 8 nucleotides matching TRBD1. The V gene's germline CDR1 is MDHEN and CDR2 SYDVKM. V gave up 6 bases and J gave up 8 bases; unmatched junction bases: 14. This CDR3 region has 15 residues. CDR3 nucleotides: TGTGCCAGCAGCCCCACGACAGGGGAACTCTACGGCTACACCTTC. Its protein is CASSPTTGELYGYTF.

This clonotype was counted a few times. V is TRBV27 and J is TRBJ2-7; 11 nucleotides align to TRBD1. CDR3 length: 17 residues. V trimming: 9 bases; J trimming: 7 bases; junction bases outside the gene matches: 20. Germline CDR1 MNHEY, CDR2 SMNVEV (reference sequence). CDR3 region: CASLSRTGGRGGAEQYF. CDR3 sequence (DNA): TGTGCCAGTCTTTCCCGGACAGGGGGCAGGGGGGGTGCTGAGCAGTACTTC.

Many counts were recorded for this clonotype. The chain combines TRBV30 with TRBJ1-1, with 8 bases that match TRBD1. CDR3 length: 13 residues. V dropped 4 bases and J dropped 4; count of bases not matched to a gene: 5. The V gene's germline CDR1 is GTSNPN and CDR2 SVGIG (reference sequence). CDR3 loop: CAWTGQGGTEAFF. The CDR3 bases are TGTGCCTGGACAGGACAGGGAGGCACTGAAGCTTTCTTT.

This clonotype was observed at least ten times. J is TRBJ2-5 and V is TRBV7-8; TRBD1 matches 10 bases. The germline CDR1 and CDR2 sequences are SGHVS and FQNEAQ. Losses at the gene ends were 3 bases for V and 5 bases for J; bases not matched to a gene: 9. The CDR3 is 16 amino acids. DNA of the CDR3: TGTGCCAGCAGCTTGCTGGGGGACAGGGGAGCGGAGACCCAGTACTTC. Residues: CASSLLGDRGAETQYF.

At least ten counts were recorded for this clonotype. The chain is built from TRBV12-3 or TRBV12-4 and TRBJ2-7, with D uncertain. The CDR3 consists of 14 residues. Trimming pared 3 bases from V and 2 bases from J, leaving 11 bases between. The CDR3 DNA reads as TGTGCCAGCAGTTTTTCTTCCGCTACCTACGAGCAGTACTTC. This sequence encodes CASSFSSATYEQYF.

The rearrangement links TRBV3-1 to TRBJ1-1; the match to TRBD1 covers 7 bases. Germline V lookup: CDR1 LGHDT, CDR2 YNNKEL (reference sequence). The CDR3 totals 17 residues. V shed 1 base and J 0 bases; nucleotides not matched to a gene: 8. The CDR3 bases are TGTGCCAGCAGCCAAGGGGGCAGGGGGGCGATGAACACTGAAGCTTTCTTT. Its translation: CASSQGGRGAMNTEAFF.

This clonotype was recorded many times. CDR3 sequence: CASSYDAGRVRNSPLHF. CDR3 DNA: TGTGCCAGCAGTTACGACGCAGGGCGGGTTCGAAATTCACCCCTCCACTTT. The genes are TRBV6-5 and TRBJ1-6, with D possibly being TRBD1 (5 bases). Per the germline V gene, CDR1 is MNHEY and CDR2 is SVGAGI. V shed 2 bases and J shed 7 bases, with 18 bases lying between them. This CDR3 contains 17 residues.